A selection of T cell receptor beta chains follows, all from one sample in a study of cytomegalovirus exposure and HLA in healthy donors. Clones were read by immunoSEQ multiplex PCR, and TCRdb kept only the in-frame ones, dropping some. The data contain some 70,000 clones, roughly 70% of them seen just once; the ten biggest clones take up 11%. The sequencing input was PBMCs. All receptors derive from a woman aged 25 to 39 in good health and CMV-seronegative. The CDR3 runs from the conserved cysteine through the conserved F or W. A D gene is named only where the DNA matches it firmly. The size entry is marked missing in some rows and otherwise reads once, few, many or a size class.

CDR3 DNA	CDR3 protein	clone size	D gene	V gene	J gene
TGTGCCAGCTCACCACCGGTAGCGGGGGGCGTAGATGAAGAGACCCAGTACTTC	CASSPPVAGGVDEETQYF	NA	TRBD2	TRBV18	TRBJ2-5
TGTGCCAGCGAAGGTACTCGGGAGATGGTAGCTTTCTTT	CASEGTREMVAFF	NA	NA	TRBV2	TRBJ1-1
TGTGCCAGTAGTAGTACCCGGGACAGCATTGGCTACACCTTC	CASSSTRDSIGYTF	NA	TRBD1	TRBV19	TRBJ1-2
TGTGCCAGCAGCTTAGCGATTACAACACCCTACAATGAGCAGTTCTTC	CASSLAITTPYNEQFF	NA	NA	TRBV7-9	TRBJ2-1
TGTGCCAGCAGTTCCTCAGGAGGGTCCGAGACCCAGTACTTC	CASSSSGGSETQYF	once	NA	TRBV6-6	TRBJ2-5
TGTGCCAGCAGCATTAGGACTAGCGGTACCTACGAGCAGTACTTC	CASSIRTSGTYEQYF	NA	TRBD2	TRBV7-8	TRBJ2-7
TGTGCCAGCAGCTTAGCCGGGGGGGCTCTTGTTGAAGCTTTCTTT	CASSLAGGALVEAFF	NA	NA	TRBV7-8	TRBJ1-1
TGCGCCAGCAGCACGGACAGGGTCGGAACAGATACGCAGTATTTT	CASSTDRVGTDTQYF	NA	TRBD1	TRBV4-3	TRBJ2-3
TGCGCCAGCAGCGCCAGCGGGAGGACTGGAAACACCATATATTTT	CASSASGRTGNTIYF	few	NA	TRBV5-1	TRBJ1-3
TGTGCCAGCAGCCGAGACAGGATTCAAGAGACCCAGTACTTC	CASSRDRIQETQYF	NA	NA	TRBV5-4	TRBJ2-5
TGTGCCAGCAGTTACTGGGGACAGGGGGTTGAGGAGACCCAGTACTTC	CASSYWGQGVEETQYF	medium-sized	TRBD1	TRBV6-6	TRBJ2-5
TGTGCCAGCAGTCCGTTAAAAAATTCAGGTGGAAACACCATATATTTT	CASSPLKNSGGNTIYF	NA	NA	TRBV2	TRBJ1-3
TGCGCCAGCAGTTACTCTGGGGCCAACGTCCTGACTTTC	CASSYSGANVLTF	few	NA	TRBV10-2	TRBJ2-6
TGTGCCAGCAGCTCCAGGTTTGCTGGAAACACCATATATTTT	CASSSRFAGNTIYF	NA	NA	TRBV11-2	TRBJ1-3
TGCGCCAGCAGCTCCGGGACAGGGTTCACCGGGGAGCTGTTTTTT	CASSSGTGFTGELFF	once	TRBD1	TRBV5-1	TRBJ2-2
TGTGCCTGGAGTGTCGGGGGGGGGTATAGCAATCAGCCCCAGCATTTT	CAWSVGGGYSNQPQHF	few	NA	TRBV30	TRBJ1-5
TGTGCCAGCAGCCCGGCGACAGGGCCTAGCACAGATACGCAGTATTTT	CASSPATGPSTDTQYF	NA	TRBD1	TRBV7-9	TRBJ2-3
TGTGCCTGGAGCCCGAGGACAGACTATGGCTACACCTTC	CAWSPRTDYGYTF	NA	NA	TRBV30	TRBJ1-2
TGTGCCAGCAGAGAACAGGGGGCAACTAATGAAAAACTGTTTTTT	CASREQGATNEKLFF	NA	TRBD1	TRBV6-1	TRBJ1-4
TGTGCCAGCAGATACAGGGTTGGGGATAATTCACCCCTCCACTTT	CASRYRVGDNSPLHF	few	NA	TRBV2	TRBJ1-6
TGTGCCACCAGCAGAAGGGCGGGGCGGAGGGCGGACCAAGAGACCCAGTACTTC	CATSRRAGRRADQETQYF	NA	NA	TRBV15	TRBJ2-5
TGTGCCAGCAGCTTAGATGGAAGGACAGGGAGTGAAGCTTTCTTT	CASSLDGRTGSEAFF	NA	TRBD1	TRBV11-2	TRBJ1-1
TGTGCCAGCAGTGACGGGGGGGCTACTAATGAAAAACTGTTTTTT	CASSDGGATNEKLFF	NA	NA	TRBV2	TRBJ1-4
TGTGCCAGCTCACCCGGGACTAGCGGGGCCAATGAGCAGTTCTTC	CASSPGTSGANEQFF	NA	TRBD2	TRBV18	TRBJ2-1
TGCGCCAGCAGCAGCGGCGGGGCCTACGAGCAGTACTTC	CASSSGGAYEQYF	NA	NA	TRBV5-1	TRBJ2-7
TGTGCCAGCAGTGAAGGTTTGGCAACCTACGAGCAGTACTTC	CASSEGLATYEQYF	NA	NA	TRBV2	TRBJ2-7
TGCAGCGTTGCGGGGGAGCCTCGGGGCACAGATACGCAGTATTTT	CSVAGEPRGTDTQYF	once	NA	TRBV29-1	TRBJ2-3